This T cell receptor beta chain was sequenced in a study of blood T cells in healthy people across ages. Whole-study findings and limits: Possibly confounding the expanded clonotype changes was the fact that donor CMV status was unknown.

In regard to this clonotype: The antigen is unknown.

A second roughly 6 to 11 cycle PCR used barcoded and J-beta primers. Each of the cDNA molecules was tagged by a template-switch adaptor with 12 random nucleotides. TCRdb recomputed calls from the 5' RACE reads with MiXCR, one row per CDR3 protein. This sample has 1.5 million to 2 million distinct CDR3 sequences; about 39% occur once, and the top ten carry under 30%. CDR3 length: 15 amino acids. CDR1 and CDR2 (germline): MNHEY, SMNVEV (reference sequence). V dropped 3 bases and J dropped 3 bases, with 14 bases sitting between them. Donors ranged from roughly 6 to 100 years old and were healthy Caucasians in Russia.

The TCR was taken from a human donor in good health. Sequencing was carried out using blood. The V and J genes are TRBV27 and TRBJ1-1; maybe TRBD1 (5 bases). CDR3 loop: CASSFARGGYTEAFF. DNA of the CDR3: TGTGCCAGCAGTTTTGCGAGGGGCGGGTACACTGAAGCTTTCTTT.